The clone carrying this T cell receptor (beta chain) was seen a handful of times. Its antigen is unidentified. The source of the sample is a study of T cells after yellow fever vaccination. V lost 1 base to trimming and J lost 1 base; unmatched junction nucleotides: 0. This CDR3 is 14 amino acids long. Germline values: CDR1 SQVTM, CDR2 ANQGSEA. Study-level findings and limits: Post-booster samples contained most primary-vaccination clones (approximately 96% CD4, around 89% CD8).

TCR cDNA, made by 5'RACE template switching, carried an added universal primer site and UMIs. TCRdb recomputed calls from the 5' RACE reads with MiXCR, one row per CDR3 protein. The sample includes fewer than 450,000 distinct CDR3 sequences, 3% to 4.5% of them seen just once. The material was PBMCs, obtained 5 days after the yellow fever booster vaccination. This TCR came from a man in his late teens or twenties who received the YFV17D yellow fever vaccine. This rearrangement joins TRBV29-1 to TRBJ2-5, with 10 bases identical to TRBD2. The DNA of the CDR3 is TGCAGCGTTGAAGTAGCGGGGGGCCAAGAGACCCAGTACTTC. It codes for CSVEVAGGQETQYF.